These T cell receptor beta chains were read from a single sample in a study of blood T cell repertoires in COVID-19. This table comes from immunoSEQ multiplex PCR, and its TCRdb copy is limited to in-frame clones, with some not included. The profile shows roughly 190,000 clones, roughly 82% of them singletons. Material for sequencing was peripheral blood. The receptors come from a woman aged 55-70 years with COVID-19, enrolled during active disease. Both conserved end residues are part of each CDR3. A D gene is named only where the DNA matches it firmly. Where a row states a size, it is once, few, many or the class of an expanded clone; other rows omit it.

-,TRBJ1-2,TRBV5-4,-,TGTGCCAGCAGAGAAAACGGGAACTATGGCTACACCTTC,CASRENGNYGYTF
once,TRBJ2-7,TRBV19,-,TGTGCCAGTAGTAACCCCTCGGGGGTGCCCTACGAGCAGTACTTC,CASSNPSGVPYEQYF
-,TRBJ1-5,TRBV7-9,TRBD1,TGTGCCAGCAGCCACGGACAGGGTGTAAACCAGCCCCAGCATTTT,CASSHGQGVNQPQHF
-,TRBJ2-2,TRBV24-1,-,TGTGCCACCAGTGATTTGCGTGGGGAGCTGTTTTTT,CATSDLRGELFF
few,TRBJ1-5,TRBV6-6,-,TGTGCCAGCAGTGATACAGCTAGCAATCAGCCCCAGCATTTT,CASSDTASNQPQHF
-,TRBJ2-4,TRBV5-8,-,TGTGCCCAGCGAGCCAGGGGCATAGACATTCAGTACTTC,CAQRARGIDIQYF
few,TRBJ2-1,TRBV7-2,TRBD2,TGTGCCAGCAGCTTCGCGGGGACTAGCGGGCCGGACGAGCAGTTCTTC,CASSFAGTSGPDEQFF
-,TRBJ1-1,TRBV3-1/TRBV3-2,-,TGTGCCAGCAGACTCAAGGGAGGTATGAACACTGAAGCTTTCTTT,CASRLKGGMNTEAFF
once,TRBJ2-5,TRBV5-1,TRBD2,TGCGCCAGCAGCTTTGGGACTAGCGGGGGACAAGAGACCCAGTACTTC,CASSFGTSGGQETQYF
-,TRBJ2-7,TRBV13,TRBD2,TGTGCCAGCAGCCGCAGGGAGCCGGGGACTAGCGGGAGAGTGTACGAGCAGTACTTC,CASSRREPGTSGRVYEQYF
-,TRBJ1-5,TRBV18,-,TGTGCCAGCTCACCACAGGGGGTGTATGGCAATCAGCCCCAGCATTTT,CASSPQGVYGNQPQHF
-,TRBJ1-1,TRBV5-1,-,TGCGCCAGCAGACAGGGACAAGACACTGAAGCTTTCTTT,CASRQGQDTEAFF
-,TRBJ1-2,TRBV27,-,TGTGCCAGCAGCCGAACCCCGGTCGGTCCTAACTATGGCTACACCTTC,CASSRTPVGPNYGYTF
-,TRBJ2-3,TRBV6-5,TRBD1,TGTGCCAGCAGTATGGAGGGGACAGGTACGCAGTATTTT,CASSMEGTGTQYF
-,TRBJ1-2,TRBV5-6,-,TGTGCCAGCAGCTTGGTAGTCCAGGGGACCTATGGCTACACCTTC,CASSLVVQGTYGYTF
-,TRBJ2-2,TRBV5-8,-,TGTGCCAGCAGCACCCCGGGACTCAAAACAGGGGAGCTGTTTTTT,CASSTPGLKTGELFF
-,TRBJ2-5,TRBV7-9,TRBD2,TGTGCCAGCAGCTTAGCGGCTAGCGGAGAGACCCAGTACTTC,CASSLAASGETQYF
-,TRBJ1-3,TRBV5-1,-,TGCGCCAGCAGCGAGACAGCCACTGGAAACACCATATATTTT,CASSETATGNTIYF
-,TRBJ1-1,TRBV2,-,TGTGCCAGCAGGGAGATCGACGGGTCTGAAGCTTTCTTT,CASREIDGSEAFF
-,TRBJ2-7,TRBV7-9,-,TGTGCCAGCAGCTTAGGTAGCGGCTACGAGCAGTACTTC,CASSLGSGYEQYF
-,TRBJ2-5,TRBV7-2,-,TGTGCCAGCAGCTTAGCGGGAGACCAAGAGACCCAGTACTTC,CASSLAGDQETQYF
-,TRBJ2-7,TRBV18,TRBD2,TGTGCCAGCTCACCTCTAGCGGGAGACGAGCAGTACTTC,CASSPLAGDEQYF
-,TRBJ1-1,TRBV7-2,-,TGTGCCAGCAGCTTAGAGGGGGGAGGGTACACTGAAGCTTTCTTT,CASSLEGGGYTEAFF
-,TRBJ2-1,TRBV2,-,TGTGCCAGCAGTGAACTACTCCTGGGCGATGAGCAGTTCTTC,CASSELLLGDEQFF
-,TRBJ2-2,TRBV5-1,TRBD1,TGCGCCAGCAGCTTAAACCCACAGGGGGCGGGCACCGGGGAGCTGTTTTTT,CASSLNPQGAGTGELFF
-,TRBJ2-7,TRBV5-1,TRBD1,TGCGCCAGCAGCCCGGACAGGATCTCCTACGAGCAGTACTTC,CASSPDRISYEQYF
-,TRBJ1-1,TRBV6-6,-,TGTGCCAGCAGTGGGGAGGGGCCGATGAACACTGAAGCTTTCTTT,CASSGEGPMNTEAFF
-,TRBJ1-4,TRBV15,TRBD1,TGTGCCACCAGCAGAGGGGGACAGGGTCTTGAAAAACTGTTTTTT,CATSRGGQGLEKLFF
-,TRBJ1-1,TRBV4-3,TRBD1,TGCGCCAGCAGCCAACTCCGGGACAGGGAGGCTTTCTTT,CASSQLRDREAFF
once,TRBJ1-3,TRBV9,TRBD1,TGTGCCAGCAGCGCGGGACAGGATGGAAACACCATATATTTT,CASSAGQDGNTIYF
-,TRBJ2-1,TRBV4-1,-,TGCGCCAGCACCCAACAGGGCATCAATGAGCAGTTCTTC,CASTQQGINEQFF
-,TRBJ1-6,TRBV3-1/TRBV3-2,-,TGTGCCAGCAGCCAGGGGGGTTCACCCCTCCACTTT,CASSQGGSPLHF
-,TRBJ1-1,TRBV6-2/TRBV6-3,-,TGTGCCAGCAGCTCGCGGGCCCCCCGCAAAGCTTTCTTT,CASSSRAPRKAFF
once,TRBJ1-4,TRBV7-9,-,TGTGCCAGCAGCTCGTTCCCAGCGGTAGGAAATGAAAAACTGTTTTTT,CASSSFPAVGNEKLFF
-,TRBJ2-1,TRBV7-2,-,TGTGCCAGCAGCTTGCGGGCCCCTACCTACAATGAGCAGTTCTTC,CASSLRAPTYNEQFF
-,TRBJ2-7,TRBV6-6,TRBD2,TGTGCCAGCACCCGGACTAGCGGGACCTCCTACGAGCAGTACTTC,CASTRTSGTSYEQYF
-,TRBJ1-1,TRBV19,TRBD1,TGTGCCAGTAGTATCGGACAGGTGAACACTGAAGCTTTCTTT,CASSIGQVNTEAFF
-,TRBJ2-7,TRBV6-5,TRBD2,TGTGCCAGCACCCCGGGGCCTAGCGGTTCCCAGGAGCAGTACTTC,CASTPGPSGSQEQYF
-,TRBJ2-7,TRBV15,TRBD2,TGTGCCACCAGCAGAGATCCCTTGGCGACTAGCGGGCGTGCCCGCATCGAGCAGTACTTC,CATSRDPLATSGRARIEQYF
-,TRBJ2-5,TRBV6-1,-,TGTGCCAGCAGTGAAGGGCAGGGGGGAGGGACCCAGTACTTC,CASSEGQGGGTQYF
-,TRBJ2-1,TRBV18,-,TGTGCCAGCTCACCACTTAGGGGCGGCGGGAACTCCTACAATGAGCAGTTCTTC,CASSPLRGGGNSYNEQFF